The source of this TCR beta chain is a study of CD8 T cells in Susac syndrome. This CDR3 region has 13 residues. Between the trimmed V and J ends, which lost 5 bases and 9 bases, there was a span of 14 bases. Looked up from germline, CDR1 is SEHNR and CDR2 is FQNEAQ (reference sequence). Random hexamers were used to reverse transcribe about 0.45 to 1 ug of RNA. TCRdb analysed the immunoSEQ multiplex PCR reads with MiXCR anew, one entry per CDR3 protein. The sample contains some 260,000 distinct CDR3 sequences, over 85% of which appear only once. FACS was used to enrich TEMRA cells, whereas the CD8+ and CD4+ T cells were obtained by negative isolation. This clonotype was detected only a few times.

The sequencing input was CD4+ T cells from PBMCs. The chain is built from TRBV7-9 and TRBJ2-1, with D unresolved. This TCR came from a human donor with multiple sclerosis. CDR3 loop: CASSDLAVTEQFF. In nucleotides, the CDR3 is TGTGCCAGCAGCGACCTCGCGGTAACTGAGCAGTTCTTC.